This TCR beta chain was identified in a study of blood T cell repertoires in COVID-19. Study-level background: Acute and convalescent COVID-19 samples came from the United States, Italy and Spain. T cells, B-cell-depleted T cells, or PBMCs provided the cDNA or gDNA that served as material.

In the authors' workflow: The authors estimated nucleated cell counts from reference gene primer amplification. Measured with immunoSEQ multiplex PCR; TCRdb has only the in-frame clones, and not every one. That table furnishes V, J and clone size, whereas the DNA furnished D and trimming. The repertoire consists of hundreds of thousands of clones, with roughly 85% occurring once and the leading ten covering 3.6%. The source material was peripheral blood. This clonotype originated in a woman at least 80 years old with acute or convalescent COVID-19.

Here the CDR3 reads CASSQDVTGKTQYF. DNA of the CDR3: TGTGCCAGCAGCCAAGATGTTACGGGAAAGACCCAGTACTTC. The gene calls are TRBV3-1 (or the pseudogene TRBV3-2) and TRBJ2-5, with D perhaps matching TRBD2 (5 bases). CDR1 LGHDT and CDR2 YNNKEL come from the germline V gene (reference sequence). V shed 0 bases and J shed 6 bases, with 11 bases lying between them. The CDR3 spans 14 residues.